Listed here are 10 T cell receptor beta chains from one sample, sequenced in a study of PD-1 blockade in classical Hodgkin lymphoma. Clones were read by immunoSEQ multiplex PCR, and TCRdb kept only the in-frame ones, dropping some. This table holds 25,000 to 35,000 clones, 60% to 85% found once. There was relapse after autologous stem cell transplantation in every patient, and there was variation in brentuximab vedotin exposure. Sequencing was performed on peripheral blood mononuclear cells (PBMCs), taken before the second cycle of nivolumab. These receptors all come from a human donor with classical Hodgkin lymphoma.

The chain employs TRBV5-8 and TRBJ2-7; D remains ambiguous. Germline V gives CDR1 SGHTS, CDR2 YDEGEE. V lost 4 bases and J 5 bases, leaving 13 bases between the germline ends. The CDR3 has 13 residues. CDR3 loop: CASSRAGPNEQYF. The CDR3 bases are TGTGCCAGCAGCAGGGCAGGACCAAACGAGCAGTACTTC.

This clone turned up a few times. The gene calls are TRBV5-5 and TRBJ2-7; D remains ambiguous. Deletions cut 1 base from V and 3 bases from J, with 11 bases between. This CDR3 has 14 amino acids. The V gene's germline CDR1 is SGHKS and CDR2 YYEKEE (reference sequence). CDR3 DNA sequence: TGTGCCAGCAGCTTGAGGAGTTCTTACTACGAGCAGTACTTC. This sequence encodes CASSLRSSYYEQYF.

J is TRBJ2-7 and V is TRBV7-6; D call uncertain. V was cut by 2 bases and J by 3 bases, with 8 bases left in between. The CDR3 has 13 amino acids. In germline, CDR1 is SGHVS, CDR2 FNYEAQ. CDR3 in amino acids: CASSLSRYYEQYF. The DNA of the CDR3 is TGTGCCAGCAGCTTATCGAGATACTACGAGCAGTACTTC.

This clone was detected only a few times. The gene calls are TRBV2 and TRBJ2-7; D gene uncertain. The CDR3 contains 13 residues. The V end lost 3 bases, the J end lost 0 bases, and 6 bases lay between the germline ends. Per germline, CDR1 SNHLY and CDR2 FYNNEI. CDR3 DNA sequence: TGTGCCAGCAGTGATGGGTCCTCCTACGAGCAGTACTTC. Encoded protein: CASSDGSSYEQYF.

This clone is termed medium-sized. The chain carries TRBV7-9 and TRBJ2-1, with D unresolved. The CDR3 has 13 amino acids. The V and J ends lost 7 bases and 0 bases respectively, with 7 bases between them. CDR1 is SEHNR, CDR2 FQNEAQ, per germline (reference sequence). The CDR3: CASTTSSYNEQFF. The DNA of the CDR3 is TGTGCCAGCACTACAAGCTCCTACAATGAGCAGTTCTTC.

The chain combines TRBV9 with TRBJ2-1; 7 bases map to TRBD1. V shed 0 bases and J 7 bases; nucleotides not matched to a gene: 10. The CDR3 consists of 16 residues. CDR1 is SGDLS and CDR2 is YYNGEE in the germline V gene. For the CDR3, the DNA is TGTGCCAGCAGCGTAGAGCCGGGACAGCCTTCGAATGAGCAGTTCTTC. Its translation is CASSVEPGQPSNEQFF.

The V gene is TRBV19, the J gene TRBJ1-2; 9 nucleotides align to TRBD1. With 8 bases clipped from V and 7 bases from J, the junction kept 8 bases outside the gene matches. The V gene's germline CDR1 is LNHDA and CDR2 SQIVND (reference sequence). There are 13 residues in the CDR3. The CDR3 sequence: CASGDRAVGGYTF. The CDR3 DNA reads TGTGCCAGTGGGGACAGGGCGGTCGGTGGCTACACCTTC.

This chain joins TRBV5-1 and TRBJ1-2, with a possible D match to TRBD1 (6 bases). Looked up from germline, CDR1 is SGHRS and CDR2 is YFSETQ. V was trimmed by 1 base and J by 6 bases, leaving 10 bases between them. This CDR3 has 13 residues. CDR3 amino acids: CASSLQQGHGYTF. The CDR3 DNA follows: TGCGCCAGCAGCTTGCAACAGGGCCATGGCTACACCTTC. Complete variable domain (other parts from reference TRBV5-1 and TRBJ1-2): KAGVTQTPRYLIKTRGQQVTLSCSPISGHRSVSWYQQTPGQGLQFLFEYFSETQRNKGNFPGRFSGRQFSNSRSEMNVSTLELGDSALYLCASSLQQGHGYTFGSGTRLTVV.

V and J are TRBV6-5 and TRBJ2-1; D unresolved. The CDR3 contains 11 residues. Germline V CDR1 and CDR2: MNHEY, SVGAGI. V dropped 8 bases and J dropped 4 bases, with 6 bases sitting between them. CDR3 region: CASDEYNEQFF. The CDR3 DNA reads TGTGCCAGCGATGAGTACAATGAGCAGTTCTTC.

This clone has only one observation. V gene TRBV4-2 combines with J gene TRBJ1-2; the match to TRBD1 covers 9 bases. Germline V lookup: CDR1 LGHNA, CDR2 YNFKEQ. V shed 1 base and J 7 bases; nucleotides not matched to a gene: 13. CDR3 length: 17 amino acids. DNA of the CDR3: TGTGCCAGCAGCCAAGTTGCTCTACGACAGGGGGACTCTGGCTACACCTTC. This encodes CASSQVALRQGDSGYTF.